This T cell receptor beta chain was documented in a study of blood T cell repertoires in COVID-19. Study-level information: Sites across the United States, Italy and Spain contributed samples from acute and convalescent COVID-19. PBMCs, B-cell-depleted T cells, or T cells were the source of the cDNA or gDNA that made up the material.

This CDR3 is 13 amino acids long. CDR1 MGHRA and CDR2 YSYEKL come from the germline V gene. V dropped 2 bases and J dropped 6; count of bases not matched to a gene: 2. How the authors handled the data: Counts of nucleated cells, estimated from reference gene primer amplification, were obtained. TCRdb's copy holds only in-frame clones and misses some; the assay was immunoSEQ multiplex PCR. V and J calls and clone size come straight from that table; D and trimming were deduced from the DNA. In the table there are about 110,000 clones, roughly 88% of which are singletons. This TCR was sampled from a human donor in a cohort sampled during active COVID-19. This rearrangement joins TRBV4-1 to TRBJ1-2; 8 positions agree with TRBD1. Sequencing used peripheral blood. CDR3 protein: CASSQTGGDGYTF. CDR3 DNA: TGCGCCAGCAGCCAAACAGGGGGGGATGGCTACACCTTC.